The rows below give T cell receptor beta chains drawn from one sample of a study of cytomegalovirus exposure and HLA in healthy donors. Method: immunoSEQ multiplex PCR; TCRdb's copy keeps in-frame clones and lacks some. This table has some 85,000 clones, around 81% appearing once. Sequencing used PBMCs. Receptor source: a man younger than 35 in good health and CMV-seropositive. The CDR3 runs from the conserved cysteine through the conserved F or W. D genes are given only for firm matches. Rows may omit the clone size; those that give it use once, few, many or a size class.

j_call | clone_size | d_call | v_call | cdr3_length | cdr3_aa | cdr3_nt
TRBJ2-5 | NA | TRBD2 | TRBV6-6 | 14 | CASSLRTSQETQYF | TGTGCCAGCAGCCTCAGGACTAGTCAAGAGACCCAGTACTTC
TRBJ1-5 | NA | NA | TRBV6-1 | 13 | CASTTGSYQPQHF | TGTGCCAGCACCACAGGATCATATCAGCCCCAGCATTTT
TRBJ2-1 | NA | NA | TRBV6-1 | 13 | CASGLGGYNEQFF | TGTGCCAGCGGACTAGGGGGTTACAATGAGCAGTTCTTC
TRBJ1-4 | NA | NA | TRBV28 | 13 | CASLDSYGKKLFF | TGTGCCAGCCTGGACAGCTACGGTAAAAAACTGTTTTTT
TRBJ1-2 | NA | NA | TRBV7-8 | 13 | CASSPRGDYGYTF | TGTGCCAGCAGCCCACGTGGAGACTATGGCTACACCTTC
TRBJ1-3 | NA | NA | TRBV6-6 | 15 | CASSYTGTSGNTIYF | TGTGCCAGCAGTTACACAGGAACCTCTGGAAACACCATATATTTT
TRBJ2-3 | NA | TRBD2 | TRBV6-1 | 14 | CASSEAGWREAQYF | TGTGCCAGCAGTGAAGCGGGCTGGCGGGAGGCCCAGTATTTT
TRBJ2-4 | NA | TRBD2 | TRBV5-4 | 15 | CASSLSGTSGGIQYF | TGTGCCAGCAGCTTATCCGGGACTAGCGGTGGCATTCAGTACTTC
TRBJ2-2 | NA | NA | TRBV9 | 15 | CASSAGTSNTGELFF | TGTGCCAGCAGCGCCGGGACATCTAACACCGGGGAGCTGTTTTTT
TRBJ2-7 | NA | TRBD1 | TRBV19 | 14 | CASRPGQGRYEQYF | TGTGCCAGTAGGCCGGGACAGGGGAGATACGAGCAGTACTTC
TRBJ1-2 | NA | TRBD1 | TRBV4-1 | 15 | CASSQPGQGPYGYTF | TGCGCCAGCAGCCAACCCGGACAGGGCCCCTATGGCTACACCTTC
TRBJ2-7 | NA | TRBD1 | TRBV5-1 | 17 | CASSLRTQNRGLREQYF | TGCGCCAGCAGCTTACGGACCCAAAACAGGGGTTTGCGCGAGCAGTACTTC
TRBJ2-1 | NA | TRBD1 | TRBV7-2 | 14 | CASSFTNRGDEQFF | TGTGCCAGCAGCTTTACGAACAGGGGAGATGAGCAGTTCTTC
TRBJ1-2 | NA | TRBD1 | TRBV6-5 | 13 | CASSRDRRYGYTF | TGTGCCAGCAGTCGGGACAGGCGGTATGGCTACACCTTC
TRBJ1-2 | NA | NA | TRBV6-5 | 12 | CASSRQNYGYTF | TGTGCCAGCAGTCGACAGAACTATGGCTACACCTTC
TRBJ2-2 | medium-sized | TRBD2 | TRBV11-1 | 16 | CASSPRGAGGARELFF | TGTGCCAGCAGCCCCCGAGGAGCGGGAGGGGCCAGGGAGCTGTTTTTT
TRBJ2-7 | once | NA | TRBV28 | 12 | CASRSELYEQYF | TGTGCCAGCAGATCCGAGCTCTACGAGCAGTACTTC
TRBJ2-7 | NA | TRBD2 | TRBV7-2 | 16 | CASSFQAGGTSYEQYF | TGTGCCAGCAGCTTTCAGGCGGGAGGAACGTCCTACGAGCAGTACTTC
TRBJ2-1 | NA | NA | TRBV11-2 | 14 | CASSLTGFYNEQFF | TGTGCCAGCAGCTTAACAGGGTTCTACAATGAGCAGTTCTTC
TRBJ1-5 | NA | NA | TRBV4-1 | 11 | CASSQGGQQHF | TGCGCCAGCAGCCAAGGGGGGCAGCAGCATTTT
TRBJ1-1 | NA | NA | TRBV28 | 15 | CASSYPTVMNTEAFF | TGTGCCAGCAGTTACCCGACAGTTATGAACACTGAAGCTTTCTTT
TRBJ1-1 | few | TRBD1 | TRBV10-3 | 19 | CAISAPGGLQGRWNTEAFF | TGTGCCATCAGTGCCCCCGGTGGGTTACAGGGGCGCTGGAACACTGAAGCTTTCTTT